This T cell receptor (beta chain) was identified in a study of control samples from healthy donors and cancer patients. Only in-frame clones appear in the TCRdb table, and some are missing; sequencing was by immunoSEQ multiplex PCR. The data contain about 410,000 clones, 75% to 95% of them singletons. The V gene's germline CDR1 is LGHNA and CDR2 YSLEER. CDR3 length equals 16 residues. Deletions cut 0 bases from V and 8 bases from J, with 16 bases between. The sequenced sample consisted of PBMCs. This sequence joins TRBV4-3 and TRBJ1-4, with D perhaps TRBD1 (5 bases). This TCR was sampled from a man aged 40-55 years with head and neck cancer. Here the CDR3 DNA reads TGCGCCAGCAGCCAAGAACTGGACCCGGGGACGGAAAAACTGTTTTTT. This encodes CASSQELDPGTEKLFF.